The source of this T cell receptor beta chain is a study of control samples from healthy donors and cancer patients. Regarding this clone: Other nucleotide sequences from this sample produce the same CDR3.

The assay was immunoSEQ multiplex PCR, and TCRdb's table has in-frame clones only and misses some. The table includes roughly 150,000 clones, 88% detected once. The source material was blood. The origin of this receptor is a man between 18 and 29 years old in good health.

For the CDR3, the DNA is TGTGCCATCAGTGGGACTAGCACAGATACGCAGTATTTT. Translating it yields CAISGTSTDTQYF. This rearrangement joins TRBV10-3 to TRBJ2-3; possible D gene TRBD2, 5 bases. The V gene's germline CDR1 is ENHRY and CDR2 SYGVKD. V dropped 4 bases and J dropped 0 bases, with 5 bases sitting between them. There are 13 residues in the CDR3.